This T cell receptor (beta chain) was found in a study of a mutant IDH1 vaccine in newly diagnosed glioma. Study information: Investigators started vaccination 4-6 weeks after radiotherapy alone, or with temozolomide cycles.

In germline, CDR1 is LNHNV, CDR2 YYDKDF (reference sequence). The CDR3 is 15 amino acids. V lost 5 bases to trimming and J lost 0 bases, with 11 bases between them. The study's findings and limits: Alterations occurring in top peripheral T cell clonotypes seemed unrelated to pseudoprogression.

The assay was immunoSEQ multiplex PCR, and TCRdb's table has in-frame clones only and misses some. The top ten hold 4% to 5% of the sample, which has tens of thousands of clones, roughly 84% seen once. Time point in this sample: week 35, safety follow-up. With topical imiquimod, each dose of the vaccine consisted of 300 ug of mutant IDH1 20-mer peptide. Vaccination of patients was performed eight times, in weeks 1, 3, 5, 7, 11, 15, 19 and 23. New IDH1-mutant, ATRX-lost WHO grade 3 or 4 astrocytomas occurred in donors. Note on this clone: Its antigen is unknown.

The chain links TRBV15 to TRBJ2-1; the D gene is possibly TRBD1 (6 bases). This TCR derives from a man aged 30 to 45 with glioma. This specimen was PBMCs, taken from a glioma patient whose treatment included an IDH1 peptide vaccine. Written as DNA, the CDR3 is TGTGCCACCAGCCAAGAGGGGGTCTCCTACAATGAGCAGTTCTTC. Encoded protein: CATSQEGVSYNEQFF.